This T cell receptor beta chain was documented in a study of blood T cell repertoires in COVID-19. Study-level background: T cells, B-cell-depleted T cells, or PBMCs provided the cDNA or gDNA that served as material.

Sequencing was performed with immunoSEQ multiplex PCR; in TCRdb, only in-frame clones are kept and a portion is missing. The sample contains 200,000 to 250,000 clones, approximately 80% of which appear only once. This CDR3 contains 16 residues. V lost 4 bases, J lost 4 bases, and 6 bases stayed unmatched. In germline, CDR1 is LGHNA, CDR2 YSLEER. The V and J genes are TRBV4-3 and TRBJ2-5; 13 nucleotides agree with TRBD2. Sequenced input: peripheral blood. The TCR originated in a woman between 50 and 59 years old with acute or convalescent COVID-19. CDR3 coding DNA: TGCGCCAGCAGCCTCTGGACTAGCGGGGGAGGAGAGACCCAGTACTTC. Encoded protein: CASSLWTSGGGETQYF.